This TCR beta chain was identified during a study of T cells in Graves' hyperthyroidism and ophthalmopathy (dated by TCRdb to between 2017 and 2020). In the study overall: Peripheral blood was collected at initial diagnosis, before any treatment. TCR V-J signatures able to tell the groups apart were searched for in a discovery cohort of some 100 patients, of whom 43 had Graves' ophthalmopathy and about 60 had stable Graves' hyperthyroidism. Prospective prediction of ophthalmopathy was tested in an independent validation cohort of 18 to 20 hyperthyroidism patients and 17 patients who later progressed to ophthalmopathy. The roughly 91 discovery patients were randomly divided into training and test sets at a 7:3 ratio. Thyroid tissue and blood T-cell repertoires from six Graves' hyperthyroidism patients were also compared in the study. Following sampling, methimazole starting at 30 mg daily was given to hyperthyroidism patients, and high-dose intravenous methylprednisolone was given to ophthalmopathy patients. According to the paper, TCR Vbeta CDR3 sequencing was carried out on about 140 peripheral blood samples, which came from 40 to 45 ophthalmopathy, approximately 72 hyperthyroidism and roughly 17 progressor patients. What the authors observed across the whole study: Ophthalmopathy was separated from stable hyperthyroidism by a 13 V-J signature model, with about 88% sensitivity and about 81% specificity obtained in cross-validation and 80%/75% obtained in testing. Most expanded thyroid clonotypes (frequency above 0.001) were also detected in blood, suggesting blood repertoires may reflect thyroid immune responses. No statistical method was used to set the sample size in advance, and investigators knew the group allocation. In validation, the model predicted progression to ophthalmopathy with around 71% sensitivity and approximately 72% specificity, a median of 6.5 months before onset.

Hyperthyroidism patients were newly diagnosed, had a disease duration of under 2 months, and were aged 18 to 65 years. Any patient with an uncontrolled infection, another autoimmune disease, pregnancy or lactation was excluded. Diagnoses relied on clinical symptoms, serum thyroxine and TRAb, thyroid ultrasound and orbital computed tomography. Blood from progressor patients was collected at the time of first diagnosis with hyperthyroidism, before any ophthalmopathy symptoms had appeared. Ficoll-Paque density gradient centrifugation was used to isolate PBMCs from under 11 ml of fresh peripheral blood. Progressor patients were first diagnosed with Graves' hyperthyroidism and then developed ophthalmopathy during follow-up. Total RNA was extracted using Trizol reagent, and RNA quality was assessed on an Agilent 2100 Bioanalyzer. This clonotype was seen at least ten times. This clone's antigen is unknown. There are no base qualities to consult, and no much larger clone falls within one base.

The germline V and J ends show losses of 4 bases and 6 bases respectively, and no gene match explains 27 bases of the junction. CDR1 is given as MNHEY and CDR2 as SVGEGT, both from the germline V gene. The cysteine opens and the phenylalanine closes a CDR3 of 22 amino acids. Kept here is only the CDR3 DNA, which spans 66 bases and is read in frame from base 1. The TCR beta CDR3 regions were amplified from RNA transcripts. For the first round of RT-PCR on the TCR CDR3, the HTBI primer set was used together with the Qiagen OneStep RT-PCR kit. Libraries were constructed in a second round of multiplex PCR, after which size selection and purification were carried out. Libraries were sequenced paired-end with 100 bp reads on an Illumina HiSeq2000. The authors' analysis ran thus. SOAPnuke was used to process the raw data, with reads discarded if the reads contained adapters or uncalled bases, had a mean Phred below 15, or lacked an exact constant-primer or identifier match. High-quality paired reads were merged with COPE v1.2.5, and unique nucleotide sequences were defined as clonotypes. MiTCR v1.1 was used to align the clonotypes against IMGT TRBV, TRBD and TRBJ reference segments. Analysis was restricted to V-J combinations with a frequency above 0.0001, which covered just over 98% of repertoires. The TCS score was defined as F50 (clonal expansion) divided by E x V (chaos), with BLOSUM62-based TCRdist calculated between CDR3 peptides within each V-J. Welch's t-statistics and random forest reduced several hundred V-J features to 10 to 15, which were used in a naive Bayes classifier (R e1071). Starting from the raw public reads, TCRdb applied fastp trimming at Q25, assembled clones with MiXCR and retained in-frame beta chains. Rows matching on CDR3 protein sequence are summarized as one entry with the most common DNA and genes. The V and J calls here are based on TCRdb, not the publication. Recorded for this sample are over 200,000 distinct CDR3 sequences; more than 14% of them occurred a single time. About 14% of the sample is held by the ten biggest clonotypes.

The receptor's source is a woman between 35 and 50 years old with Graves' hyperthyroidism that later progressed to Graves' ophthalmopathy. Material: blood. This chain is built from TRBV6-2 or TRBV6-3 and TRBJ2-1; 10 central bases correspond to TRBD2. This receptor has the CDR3 CASSSPLTGTSDSLPGGNEQFF. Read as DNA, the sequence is TGTGCCAGCAGTTCTCCATTAACCGGGACTAGCGACTCGCTTCCCGGGGGCAATGAGCAGTTCTTC.